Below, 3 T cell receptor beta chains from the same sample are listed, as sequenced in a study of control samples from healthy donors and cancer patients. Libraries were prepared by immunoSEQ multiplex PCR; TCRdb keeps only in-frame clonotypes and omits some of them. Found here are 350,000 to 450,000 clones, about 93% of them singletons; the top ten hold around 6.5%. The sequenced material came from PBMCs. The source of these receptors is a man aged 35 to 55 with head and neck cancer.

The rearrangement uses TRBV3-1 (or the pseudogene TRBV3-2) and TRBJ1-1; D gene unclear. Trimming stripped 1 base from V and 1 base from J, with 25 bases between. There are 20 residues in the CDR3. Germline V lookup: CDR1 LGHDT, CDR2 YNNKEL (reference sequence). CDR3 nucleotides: TGTGCCAGCAGCCAAGGGAGTGTTCTGTGGGAGGGTGGATCGAACACTGAAGCTTTCTTT. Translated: CASSQGSVLWEGGSNTEAFF.

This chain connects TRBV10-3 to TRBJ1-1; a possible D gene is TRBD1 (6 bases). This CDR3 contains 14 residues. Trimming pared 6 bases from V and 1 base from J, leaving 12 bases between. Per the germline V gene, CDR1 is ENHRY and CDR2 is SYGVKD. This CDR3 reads CAISTQGQNTEAFF. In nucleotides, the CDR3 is TGTGCCATCAGCACGCAGGGACAGAACACTGAAGCTTTCTTT.

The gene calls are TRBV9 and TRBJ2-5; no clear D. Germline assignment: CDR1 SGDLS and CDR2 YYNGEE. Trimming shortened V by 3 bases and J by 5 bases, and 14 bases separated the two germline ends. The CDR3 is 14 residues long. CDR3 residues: CASSARPDYETQYF. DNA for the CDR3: TGTGCCAGCAGCGCCAGACCCGATTATGAGACCCAGTACTTC.